This T cell receptor beta chain comes out of a study of T-cell reconstitution after alpha-beta-depleted transplantation in children. CDR3 size: 14 residues. Trimming removed 4 bases at V and 0 bases at J, with 10 bases between. The authors prepared the TCRbeta library with unique molecular identifiers. TCRdb processed the PCR reads anew with MiXCR; each CDR3 protein has one entry. The sample yields 700,000 to 950,000 distinct CDR3 sequences, less than 20% seen once. This clonotype has more than one count but fewer than ten. Sequences were derived from PBMCs, mostly from graft donor cells, sampled 360 days after TCRalphabeta/CD19-depleted stem cell transplant. The sequence was obtained from a male patient younger than 18 who had a stem cell transplant for acute lymphoblastic leukemia, so the T cells may come from the graft donor. The chain uses TRBV12-3 or TRBV12-4 and TRBJ2-7; D is undetermined. The CDR3 sequence is CASSSIWSSYEQYF. The CDR3 nucleotides read TGTGCCAGCAGTTCTATATGGAGCTCCTACGAGCAGTACTTC.